This T cell receptor beta chain was identified during a study of beta chain features in type 1 diabetes. CDR3 size: 14 residues. Per germline, CDR1 SGHTA and CDR2 FQGNSA. After removal of 5 bases from V and 2 bases from J, the junction contained 6 bases not matched to a gene. Expressed TCRB transcripts were sequenced because the entire RNA isolate underwent reverse transcription. Deep immunoSEQ sequencing covered naive, central memory and regulatory T cell samples. Using immunoSEQ multiplex PCR, the repertoire was profiled, and TCRdb retains in-frame clones only, with some absent. Of under 130,000 clones in the sample, 25% to 35% were seen once. Study conclusions and caveats: Among all four CD4+ subsets, Type 1 diabetes patients had TCRB CDR3s that were moderately but significantly shorter.

On this clone itself: Its antigen is not known.

The chain joins TRBV7-2 to TRBJ2-7; 7 bases fit TRBD1. Sequencing input: central memory CD4+ T cells from blood. This receptor was identified in a woman younger than 30 with type 1 diabetes. The CDR3: CASSPGQDPYEQYF. DNA of the CDR3: TGTGCCAGCAGCCCTGGACAGGATCCCTACGAGCAGTACTTC.